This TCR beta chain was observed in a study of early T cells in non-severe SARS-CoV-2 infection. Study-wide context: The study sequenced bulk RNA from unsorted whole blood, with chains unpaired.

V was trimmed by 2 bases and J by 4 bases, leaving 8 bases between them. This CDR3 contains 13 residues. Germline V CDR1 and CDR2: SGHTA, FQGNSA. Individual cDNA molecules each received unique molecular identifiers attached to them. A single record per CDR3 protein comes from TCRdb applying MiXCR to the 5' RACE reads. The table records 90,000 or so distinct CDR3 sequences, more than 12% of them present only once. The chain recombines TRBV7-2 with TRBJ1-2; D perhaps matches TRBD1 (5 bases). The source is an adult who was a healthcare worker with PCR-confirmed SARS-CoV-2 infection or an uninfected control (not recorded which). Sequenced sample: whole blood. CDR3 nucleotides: TGTGCCAGCAGCTTACGACAGACCTATGGCTACACCTTC. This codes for CASSLRQTYGYTF.